This TCR beta chain stems from a study of T cell repertoires in cytomegalovirus infection. General study results and limits: Clonotypes of TCR beta that were HLA-C-restricted and CMV-specific dominated the ex vivo response.

TCRdb re-called the reads through MiXCR, storing one row per CDR3 protein. Of approximately 150,000 distinct CDR3 sequences listed, 15% to 20% are singletons. There are 13 residues in the CDR3. Germline trimming cut 5 bases from V and 3 bases from J; bases unmatched to any gene: 7. The V gene's germline CDR1 is DFQATT and CDR2 SNEGSKA (reference sequence). A word on this clonotype: The antigen is undetermined.

Input material: CD8+ T cells from PBMCs. The chain links TRBV20-1 to TRBJ2-7, with 7 bases that match TRBD1. This TCR derives from a human donor in good health (CMV status not recorded). Some clones in this sample may be carry-over from other donors' samples. Here the CDR3 reads CSARDRDRYEQYF. CDR3 coding DNA: TGCAGTGCTCGGGACAGAGACCGCTACGAGCAGTACTTC.